What follows are 24 T cell receptor beta chains derived from one specimen sequenced in a study of identifying expanded T cells in peripheral blood. The data were produced by immunoSEQ multiplex PCR, yet TCRdb's version contains in-frame clones alone and is incomplete. The data hold more than 65,000 clones, with around nine tenths observed a single time. The sample was blood. The receptors shown here come from a person between 18 and 70 years old in good health.

In DNA, the CDR3 is TGTGCCAGCAGCTTAGTCGTGGGGGGAGAGCAGTACTTC. This gives the protein CASSLVVGGEQYF. This sequence joins TRBV7-2 and TRBJ2-7; possibly TRBD2 for D (6 bases). CDR1 is SGHTA and CDR2 is FQGNSA in the germline V gene. V lost 1 base to trimming and J lost 7 bases, with 11 bases between them. The CDR3 is 13 amino acids.

This chain links TRBV19 with TRBJ2-5, with 7 bases matching TRBD1. V lost 6 bases, J lost 1 base, and 5 bases stayed unmatched. In germline, CDR1 is LNHDA, CDR2 SQIVND (reference sequence). The CDR3 is made up of 14 amino acids. The CDR3 is CASSPGTAQETQYF. Written as DNA, the CDR3 is TGTGCCAGTAGCCCCGGGACAGCCCAAGAGACCCAGTACTTC.

This clone was counted a few times. The chain uses TRBV11-2 and TRBJ1-2, with D unclear. Trimming removed 7 bases at V and 2 bases at J, with 14 bases between. Germline V gene sequence: CDR1 SGHAT, CDR2 FQNNGV. This CDR3 spans 14 amino acids. CDR3 DNA sequence: TGTGCCAGCACTAGGCGCACACAGAACTATGGCTACACCTTC. Translating gives CASTRRTQNYGYTF.

V and J are TRBV7-6 and TRBJ2-5; the D is unclear. Trimming took off 5 bases at V and 3 bases at J, with 10 bases between the two ends. From germline, CDR1 is SGHVS and CDR2 FNYEAQ. The CDR3 contains 13 residues. In DNA form, the CDR3 reads TGTGCCAGCAGCACCCCGACGGAAGAGACCCAGTACTTC. Translation: CASSTPTEETQYF.

This chain links TRBV13 with TRBJ1-2; TRBD1 might be the D (5 bases). Trimming removed 5 bases at V and 6 bases at J, with 10 bases between. The CDR3 loop spans 12 amino acids. Germline V gives CDR1 PRHDT, CDR2 FYEKMQ (reference sequence). The CDR3 nucleotides are TGTGCCAGCAGCACAGGACGGAATGGCTACACCTTC. Amino acid sequence: CASSTGRNGYTF.

This rearrangement joins TRBV19 to TRBJ1-5; D is possibly TRBD1 (6 bases). V lost 7 bases and J lost 7, with 17 bases in between. The CDR3 runs 14 residues. Germline CDR1 reads LNHDA; CDR2 reads SQIVND (reference sequence). CDR3 amino acids: CASNSNPGAQPQHF. In nucleotides, the CDR3 is TGTGCCAGTAATTCCAATCCGGGGGCCCAGCCCCAGCATTTT. Using reference TRBV19 and TRBJ1-5 for the parts outside the CDR3, the full variable domain is DGGITQSPKYLFRKEGQNVTLSCEQNLNHDAMYWYRQDPGQGLRLIYYSQIVNDFQKGDIAEGYSVSREKKESFPLTVTSAQKNPTAFYLCASNSNPGAQPQHFGDGTRLSIL.

The chain joins TRBV7-9 to TRBJ2-2; perhaps TRBD2 as D (6 bases). V lost 5 bases and J lost 1, with 20 bases in between. Germline assignment: CDR1 SEHNR and CDR2 FQNEAQ (reference sequence). CDR3 length: 18 amino acids. DNA of the CDR3: TGTGCCAGCAGCCCAATTGGGTTAGCGGCGAGGAACACCGGGGAGCTGTTTTTT. Encoded protein: CASSPIGLAARNTGELFF.

The chain uses TRBV29-1 and TRBJ1-2; the D is unclear. Trimming removed 1 base at V and 0 bases at J, with 9 bases between. Germline V gene lookup returns CDR1 SQVTM and CDR2 ANQGSEA. This CDR3 contains 14 residues. The CDR3 here is CSVEAARTNYGYTF. In DNA, the CDR3 is TGCAGCGTTGAAGCCGCACGCACTAACTATGGCTACACCTTC.

This rearrangement joins TRBV19 to TRBJ2-5; a possible D gene is TRBD2 (6 bases). V was cut by 7 bases and J by 4 bases, with 16 bases left in between. The CDR3 is made up of 14 amino acids. Per the germline V gene, CDR1 is LNHDA and CDR2 is SQIVND (reference sequence). The CDR3 here is CASTPGGARETQYF. The CDR3 nucleotides read TGTGCCAGTACCCCCGGGGGTGCGCGAGAGACCCAGTACTTC.

V usage is TRBV9 and J usage is TRBJ1-3; TRBD1 matches at 7 bases. CDR1 is SGDLS and CDR2 is YYNGEE in the germline V gene. V trimming: 3 bases; J trimming: 0 bases; junction bases outside the gene matches: 3. The CDR3 is made up of 15 amino acids. The CDR3 loop reads CASSGQGISGNTIYF. CDR3 nucleotide sequence: TGTGCCAGCAGCGGACAGGGAATCTCTGGAAACACCATATATTTT.

The CDR3 DNA reads TGTGCCAGCAGCGTAGACTTCGGGGGAGACTATGGCTACACCTTC. Translating it yields CASSVDFGGDYGYTF. The V call is TRBV9, the J call TRBJ1-2; perhaps TRBD1 as D (5 bases). Trimming removed 0 bases from V and 3 bases from J, with 12 bases in between. Germline CDR1 reads SGDLS; CDR2 reads YYNGEE. The CDR3 has 15 residues.

Points on this clone: One end of the junction fails to match germline, which may point to a read error. The genes are TRBV19 and TRBJ1-2; D is perhaps TRBD1 (6 bases). This CDR3 spans 15 amino acids. Germline V gene data show CDR1 as LNHDA and CDR2 as SQIVND (reference sequence). The CDR3 sequence: CASSLELAGVHGYTF. The CDR3 nucleotides are TGTGCCAGTAGTCTAGAATTAGCAGGGGTTCATGGCTACACCTTC.

This clone occurred once. The rearrangement links TRBV2 to TRBJ1-5, with D possibly being TRBD1 (6 bases). The CDR3 has 14 amino acids. CDR1 is SNHLY and CDR2 is FYNNEI in the germline V gene. V was shortened by 10 bases and J by 5 bases, with 18 bases between the two germline ends. CDR3 sequence: CATQKTGGDQPQHF. In DNA form, the CDR3 reads TGTGCCACCCAAAAGACAGGCGGGGATCAGCCCCAGCATTTT.

V gene TRBV20-1 combines with J gene TRBJ2-5; D might be TRBD2 (6 bases). The V gene's germline CDR1 is DFQATT and CDR2 SNEGSKA (reference sequence). The CDR3 has 11 residues. V lost 5 bases and J lost 5, with 9 bases in between. CDR3 region: CSAGGAETQYF. In nucleotides, the CDR3 is TGCAGTGCTGGAGGGGCTGAGACCCAGTACTTC.

The V gene is TRBV30, the J gene TRBJ2-7, with a possible D match to TRBD2 (5 bases). The CDR3 covers 15 residues. Germline CDR1 is GTSNPN and CDR2 is SVGIG (reference sequence). V was shortened by 2 bases and J by 1 base, with 15 bases between the two germline ends. The chain's CDR3 is CAWSRMGSRSYEQYF. The DNA for the CDR3 is TGTGCCTGGAGTCGTATGGGGAGTCGGTCCTACGAGCAGTACTTC.

A single count supports this clone. The chain is built from TRBV28 and TRBJ1-1; D is perhaps TRBD1 (6 bases). V was pared by 1 base and J by 7 bases, with 13 bases between. The CDR3 has 14 amino acids. Germline V lookup: CDR1 MDHEN, CDR2 SYDVKM. Here the CDR3 DNA reads TGTGCCAGCAGTTTATTGGGGGCAGGCGGTGAAGCTTTCTTT. Translated, it gives CASSLLGAGGEAFF.

This chain links TRBV7-2 with TRBJ2-7; TRBD2 matches at 7 bases. J was trimmed by 0 bases and V by 5 bases; bases with no gene match: 4. Germline CDR1 SGHTA, CDR2 FQGNSA. The CDR3 is made up of 14 amino acids. The CDR3 DNA reads as TGTGCCAGCAGCGTAGGGACTAACTCCTACGAGCAGTACTTC. Translation: CASSVGTNSYEQYF. The variable domain in full, completed from reference TRBV7-2 and TRBJ2-7, reads GAGVSQSPSNKVTEKGKDVELRCDPISGHTALYWYRQSLGQGLEFLIYFQGNSAPDKSGLPSDRFSAERTGGSVSTLTIQRTQQEDSAVYLCASSVGTNSYEQYFGPGTRLTVT.

The J gene is TRBJ2-5, the V gene TRBV5-1; tentatively, D is TRBD2 (5 bases). Germline-derived CDR1 and CDR2 are SGHRS and YFSETQ. V lost 3 bases and J lost 4, with 13 bases in between. The CDR3 runs 14 residues. CDR3 DNA: TGCGCCAGCAGCTGGAACCGAGAGGGAGAGACCCAGTACTTC. Encoded protein: CASSWNREGETQYF.

A single count supports this clone. The V gene is TRBV19, the J gene TRBJ2-1, with 7 nucleotides matching TRBD1. The CDR3 contains 13 residues. V was pared by 3 bases and J by 7 bases, with 3 bases of the junction left unmatched. Germline CDR1 is LNHDA and CDR2 is SQIVND (reference sequence). As DNA, the CDR3 is TGTGCCAGTAGTATCAACAGGGGTAATGAGCAGTTCTTC. Translation gives CASSINRGNEQFF.

The rearrangement uses TRBV11-3 and TRBJ2-1; 10 nucleotides align to TRBD2. There are 15 residues in the CDR3. Germline V gene lookup returns CDR1 SGHNT and CDR2 YENEEA. V lost 5 bases, J lost 7 bases, and 8 bases stayed unmatched. The CDR3 sequence: CASSPGLAATNEQFF. CDR3 in DNA: TGTGCCAGCAGCCCAGGACTAGCGGCCACAAATGAGCAGTTCTTC. Together with reference TRBV11-3 and TRBJ2-1, the CDR3 gives the full variable domain: EAGVVQSPRYKIIEKKQPVAFWCNPISGHNTLYWYLQNLGQGPELLIRYENEEAVDDSQLPKDRFSAERLKGVDSTLKIQPAELGDSAVYLCASSPGLAATNEQFFGPGTRLTVL.

This clone appeared a few times. The CDR3 sequence is CSVESPSEAFF. CDR3 nucleotides: TGCAGCGTTGAGTCCCCGTCTGAAGCTTTCTTT. This chain connects TRBV29-1 to TRBJ1-1; D is unresolved. The CDR3 runs to 11 residues. The V end was cut by 3 bases, the J end by 6 bases, with 8 bases between. The V gene's germline CDR1 is SQVTM and CDR2 ANQGSEA. The whole variable domain, filled in from reference TRBV29-1 and TRBJ1-1, reads SAVISQKPSRDICQRGTSLTIQCQVDSQVTMMFWYRQQPGQSLTLIATANQGSEATYESGFVIDKFPISRPNLTFSTLTVSNMSPEDSSIYLCSVESPSEAFFGQGTRLTVV.

The gene calls are TRBV6-1 and TRBJ2-4, with 8 bases identical to TRBD1. V shed 3 bases and J 4 bases; nucleotides not matched to a gene: 5. CDR3 length: 15 residues. The germline V gene encodes CDR1 MNHNS and CDR2 SASEGT. The CDR3 sequence is CASSDARTGKNIQYF. CDR3 in DNA: TGTGCCAGCAGTGACGCCCGGACAGGGAAAAACATTCAGTACTTC.

V and J are TRBV19 and TRBJ1-2, with TRBD1 as a possible D gene (5 bases). Germline V CDR1 and CDR2: LNHDA, SQIVND (reference sequence). The CDR3 loop spans 14 amino acids. The V and J ends lost 8 bases and 0 bases respectively, with 13 bases between them. The CDR3 region is CASGRQNSNYGYTF. The DNA for the CDR3 is TGTGCCAGTGGCAGACAGAACTCTAACTATGGCTACACCTTC.

The chain recombines TRBV2 with TRBJ1-6; 10 bases agree with TRBD1. Germline CDR1 and CDR2: SNHLY and FYNNEI. This CDR3 region has 12 residues. CDR3 coding DNA: TGTGCTTCGACAGGGGGCTATTCACCCCTCCACTTT. Translating it yields CASTGGYSPLHF.